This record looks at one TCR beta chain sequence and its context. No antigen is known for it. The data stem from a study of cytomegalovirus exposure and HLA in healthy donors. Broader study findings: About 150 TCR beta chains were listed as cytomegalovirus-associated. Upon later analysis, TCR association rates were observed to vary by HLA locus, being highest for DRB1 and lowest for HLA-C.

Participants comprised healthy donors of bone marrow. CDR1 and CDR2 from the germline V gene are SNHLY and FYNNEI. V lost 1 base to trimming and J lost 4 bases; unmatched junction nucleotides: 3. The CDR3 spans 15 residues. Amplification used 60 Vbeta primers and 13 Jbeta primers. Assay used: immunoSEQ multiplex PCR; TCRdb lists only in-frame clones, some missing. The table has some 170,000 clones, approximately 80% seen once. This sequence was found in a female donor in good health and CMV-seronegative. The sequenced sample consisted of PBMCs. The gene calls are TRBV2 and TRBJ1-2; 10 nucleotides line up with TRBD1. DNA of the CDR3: TGTGCCAGCAGTGAAGGGGACAGGGGCGCCTATGGCTACACCTTC. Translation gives CASSEGDRGAYGYTF.